The sequence of this T cell receptor beta chain was determined in a study of T cell responses to AZD1222 COVID-19 vaccine. Study-wide background: Second doses that came at about 4 or about 12 weeks were put together.

Sequenced by immunoSEQ multiplex PCR; TCRdb stores in-frame clones only, minus some. In the table there are roughly 180,000 clones, roughly 87% of which are singletons. CDR1 and CDR2 from the germline V gene are SGHAT and FQNNGV. This CDR3 contains 17 residues. The clonotype originates from an adult in good health. The source was peripheral blood, collected on day 0 of AZD1222 vaccination. The chain joins TRBV11-2 to TRBJ2-2; TRBD2 agrees at 7 bases. Written as DNA, the CDR3 is TGTGCTTGTAACGGGGCTAGCGGACTTCTGAACACCGGGGAGCTGTTTTTT. As protein: CACNGASGLLNTGELFF.